The 11 T cell receptor beta chains given below trace back to one sample, sequenced in a study of human T cells and chemical hapten exposure. Time point described: pre-sensitization, week 0. As for treatment: therapeutic diphenylcyclopropenone sensitization with weekly scalp DPC. TCRdb re-derived calls from the RACE reads in MiXCR, one entry per CDR3 protein. The sample consists of some 36,000 distinct CDR3 sequences, 7.6% of them appearing once. The sample in question was whole blood, obtained in connection with sensitization to the hapten diphenylcyclopropenone (DPC). These receptors all stem from a woman between 50 and 59 years old with alopecia areata. Some clones in this sample may be carry-over from other donors' samples.

Ten or more counts support this clonotype. The gene calls are TRBV28 and TRBJ2-5; D perhaps matches TRBD1 (10 bases). With 7 bases removed from V and 5 bases from J, the gap between germline ends came to 20 bases. The CDR3 loop spans 15 amino acids. From germline, CDR1 is MDHEN and CDR2 SYDVKM. This CDR3 reads CASTLAGQGKETQYF. DNA for the CDR3: TGTGCCAGCACCCTAGCGGGACAGGGGAAGGAGACCCAGTACTTC.

This clonotype was counted only a few times. This sequence joins TRBV19 and TRBJ2-3, with 8 bases lining up with TRBD2. Germline CDR1 and CDR2: LNHDA and SQIVND (reference sequence). Trimming removed 5 bases from V and 4 bases from J; junction bases left unmatched: 11. The CDR3 extends over 16 amino acids. The CDR3 sequence is CASSPVGAGVADTQYF. The CDR3 DNA follows: TGTGCCAGTAGTCCCGTTGGAGCGGGAGTTGCAGATACGCAGTATTTT.

This clonotype was found many times. The CDR3 DNA reads TGTGCCAGCAGCCCCACTGGGCGATGGAGCCTCGGGAATGAGCAGTTCTTC. This sequence encodes CASSPTGRWSLGNEQFF. V usage is TRBV7-9 and J usage is TRBJ2-1; D gene uncertain. V was cut by 5 bases and J by 7 bases, with 24 bases left in between. The CDR3 runs 17 residues. Germline lookup yields CDR1 SEHNR and CDR2 FQNEAQ (reference sequence).

The chain has TRBV11-3 and TRBJ2-5; possibly TRBD2 for D (6 bases). The CDR3 is 15 amino acids. Trimming took 4 bases from V and 1 from J, leaving 13 bases between them. Germline-derived CDR1 and CDR2 are SGHNT and YENEEA. CDR3 nucleotide sequence: TGTGCCAGCAGCTCAAACGCGGGAATCCAAGAGACCCAGTACTTC. This codes for CASSSNAGIQETQYF.

This clonotype was seen repeatedly, ten times or more. V gene TRBV5-4 combines with J gene TRBJ1-5; TRBD1 matches at 7 bases. This CDR3 contains 14 residues. Germline values: CDR1 SGHNT, CDR2 YYREEE (reference sequence). J was trimmed by 5 bases and V by 5 bases; bases with no gene match: 7. CDR3 loop: CASSRQGADQPQHF. The CDR3 DNA follows: TGTGCCAGCAGTCGACAGGGCGCGGATCAGCCCCAGCATTTT.

The rearrangement joins TRBV5-1 to TRBJ2-2; the match to TRBD1 covers 9 bases. The CDR3 is made up of 17 amino acids. V was pared by 7 bases and J by 5 bases, with 15 bases of the junction left unmatched. Looked up from germline, CDR1 is SGHRS and CDR2 is YFSETQ. Here the CDR3 DNA reads TGCGCCAGCGCCACTGCTCCCCGGGACAGGGCGACCGGGGAGCTGTTTTTT. Its translation is CASATAPRDRATGELFF.

The rearrangement joins TRBV6-1 to TRBJ2-1; perhaps TRBD2 as D (6 bases). V gave up 6 bases and J gave up 6 bases, with 15 bases separating them. Germline V gene sequence: CDR1 MNHNS, CDR2 SASEGT. The CDR3 runs 14 residues. In nucleotides, the CDR3 is TGTGCCAGCAGGAGAGGGGACTGGGGCAATGAGCAGTTCTTC. This translates into CASRRGDWGNEQFF.

This chain links TRBV28 with TRBJ1-1, with D unresolved. The CDR3 extends over 12 amino acids. Germline V gene sequence: CDR1 MDHEN, CDR2 SYDVKM. The germline V and J ends were trimmed by 2 bases and 5 bases, with 6 bases remaining between them. The CDR3 nucleotides read TGTGCCAGCAGTTTAGCAAGGACTGAAGCTTTCTTT. Its translation: CASSLARTEAFF.

This clonotype was counted at least ten times. The V call is TRBV3-1, the J call TRBJ2-4; D gene uncertain. Trimming shortened V by 0 bases and J by 0 bases, and 12 bases separated the two germline ends. CDR3 length: 17 amino acids. The germline V gene has CDR1 LGHDT and CDR2 YNNKEL (reference sequence). In DNA form, the CDR3 reads TGTGCCAGCAGCCAAGACTCTCTCCCAGGAGCCAAAAACATTCAGTACTTC. As protein: CASSQDSLPGAKNIQYF. Full variable domain (rest looked up from reference TRBV3-1 and TRBJ2-4): DTAVSQTPKYLVTQMGNDKSIKCEQNLGHDTMYWYKQDSKKFLKIMFSYNNKELIINETVPNRFSPKSPDKAHLNLHINSLELGDSAVYFCASSQDSLPGAKNIQYFGAGTRLSVL.

This clonotype has at least ten counts. The chain uses TRBV6-1 and TRBJ2-2, with D maybe TRBD1 (7 bases). Between the trimmed V and J ends, which lost 4 bases and 3 bases, there was a span of 12 bases. Germline CDR1 is MNHNS and CDR2 is SASEGT. The CDR3 contains 15 residues. CDR3 sequence: CASSGQGGDTGELFF. The CDR3 DNA is TGTGCCAGCAGTGGCCAGGGGGGCGACACCGGGGAGCTGTTTTTT.

This clonotype was counted ten times or more. The chain links TRBV2 to TRBJ1-1; TRBD1 is a possible D gene (5 bases). The V end lost 6 bases, the J end lost 5 bases, and 16 bases lay between the germline ends. CDR3 length equals 14 residues. Germline lookup yields CDR1 SNHLY and CDR2 FYNNEI. The CDR3 DNA follows: TGTGCCAGCAGATATAGGGACGATGGAACTGAAGCTTTCTTT. This encodes CASRYRDDGTEAFF. Using reference TRBV2 and TRBJ1-1 for the parts outside the CDR3, the full variable domain is EPEVTQTPSHQVTQMGQEVILRCVPISNHLYFYWYRQILGQKVEFLVSFYNNEISEKSEIFDDQFSVERPDGSNFTLKIRSTKLEDSAMYFCASRYRDDGTEAFFGQGTRLTVV.